The rows below give T cell receptor beta chains drawn from one sample of a study of breast tumors, draining lymph nodes, adjacent tissues. TCRdb analysed the multiplex PCR reads with MiXCR anew, one entry per CDR3 protein. The sample includes tens of thousands of distinct CDR3 sequences, approximately 30% of them seen just once. The material sequenced was axillary lymph node tissue. These receptors originate from a female donor with breast cancer. Some clones in this sample may be carry-over from other donors' samples. Both conserved end residues are part of each CDR3. For some rows the clone size is stated as once, few or many, or as a class when expanded; others skip it.

16	TRBV7-9	many	CASSLADLLRTDTQYF
15	TRBV5-1	many	CASSSPGGSFYEQYF
16	TRBV12-3/TRBV12-4	-	CASSSPGTGTTDTQYF
16	TRBV7-3	many	CASSLSSSGGVYEQYF
16	TRBV20-1	many	CSAAADGRGSSETQYF
16	TRBV2	many	CASSDRRPNSGNTIYF
13	TRBV11-3	medium-sized	CASSPRGAYEQYF
15	TRBV7-3	-	CASREVDPSSDEQYF
12	TRBV7-9	-	CASSFEFTEAFF
12	TRBV28	many	CASGGTNYGYTF
11	TRBV20-1	many	CSASPLDRQSF
13	TRBV6-1	few	CASSELQDYGYTF
13	TRBV4-3	-	CASTPGRGHSIYF
16	TRBV19	many	CASSGRGFGGIRGYTF
13	TRBV4-2	many	CASSQAGVSPLHF
15	TRBV11-3	many	CASSVGGTGGYEQYF
15	TRBV7-9	-	CASSLGDRPTIGYTF